The following is a T cell receptor (beta chain) sequence with its context. It has no known antigen specificity. No much larger clonotype is one base removed from it; base qualities were not supplied. The source of the sample is a study of CD8 T cells in ankylosing spondylitis (dated by TCRdb to the late 2010s). Background on the whole study: T cell receptor beta repertoires were profiled in healthy donors and ankylosing spondylitis patients so that disease-linked TCR variants could be found. Peripheral blood samples were taken, and synovial fluid was additionally collected from ankylosing spondylitis patients. The full study cohort comprised about 25 ankylosing spondylitis patients and about a hundred healthy donors.

The sequencing machine was an Illumina HiSeq 2500. TCR beta libraries were prepared by quantitative 5'-RACE with molecular barcodes. As for how the authors treated the data: A new computational method, built on a probabilistic model of VDJ rearrangement, was used to identify disease-linked TCR variants. The public reads were reanalyzed by TCRdb: fastp trimming at Q25, MiXCR alignment, in-frame beta chains only. Merged by CDR3 protein, the rows form single entries marked with the most common genes and DNA. The V and J calls follow TCRdb's processing rather than the paper's. For this sample there are about 480,000 distinct CDR3 sequences; about a sixth appear just once. The ten largest account for 0.85% to 1.3% of the sample. The CDR3 sequence holds 14 residues, the cysteine and phenylalanine included. Only the CDR3 region is kept as DNA, spanning 42 bases read in frame from base 1. Per the germline V gene, MNHEY is the CDR1 and SVGAGI is the CDR2. V sheds 5 bases and J sheds 1 base, leaving 11 bases between their ends.

The paper as a whole reports these results and caveats: Some of the motif variants had been reported before in the synovial fluid and blood of reactive arthritis patients, a finding that suggests common disease-initiation mechanisms. The disease-linked clones were reported to be significantly enriched in matched synovial fluid samples from ankylosing spondylitis patients. A TCR beta motif of 7 or 8 highly homologous amino acid variants appeared characteristic of blood from ankylosing spondylitis patients. The disease-linked clones had a CD8+ phenotype and were found at relatively low frequencies in peripheral blood.

The sample taken for sequencing was blood, either unsorted or a sorted T cell fraction (not recorded which). Rearrangement joined TRBV6-5 to TRBJ1-1, with no reliable assignment of the D segment. This sequence was found in a male donor with ankylosing spondylitis. The CDR3 in this case is CASSHKNRNTEAFF. The DNA sequence follows: TGTGCCAGCAGTCACAAAAACAGGAACACTGAAGCTTTCTTT.